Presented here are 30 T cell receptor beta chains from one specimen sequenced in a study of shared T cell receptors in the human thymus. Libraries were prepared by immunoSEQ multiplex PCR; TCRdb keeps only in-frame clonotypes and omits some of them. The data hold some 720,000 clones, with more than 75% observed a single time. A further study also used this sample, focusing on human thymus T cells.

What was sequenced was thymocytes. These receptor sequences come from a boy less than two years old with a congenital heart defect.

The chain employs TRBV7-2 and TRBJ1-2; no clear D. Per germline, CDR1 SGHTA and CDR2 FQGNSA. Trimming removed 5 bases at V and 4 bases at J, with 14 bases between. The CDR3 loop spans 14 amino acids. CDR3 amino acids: CASSLSTPGYGYTF. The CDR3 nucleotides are TGTGCCAGCAGCCTATCAACCCCCGGCTATGGCTACACCTTC.

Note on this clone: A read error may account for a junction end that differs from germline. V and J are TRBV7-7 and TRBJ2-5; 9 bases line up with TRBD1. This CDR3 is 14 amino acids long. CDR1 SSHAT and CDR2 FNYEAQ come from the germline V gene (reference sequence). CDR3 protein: CASSPGTGTRAQYF. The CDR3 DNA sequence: TGTGCTAGCAGCCCAGGGACAGGGACAAGGGCCCAGTACTTC.

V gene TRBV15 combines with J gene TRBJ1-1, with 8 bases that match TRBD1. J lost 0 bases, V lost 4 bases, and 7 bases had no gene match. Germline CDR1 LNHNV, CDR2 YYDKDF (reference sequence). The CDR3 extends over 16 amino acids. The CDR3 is CATSTSDRVMNTEAFF. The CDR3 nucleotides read TGTGCCACCAGCACCTCGGACAGGGTTATGAACACTGAAGCTTTCTTT.

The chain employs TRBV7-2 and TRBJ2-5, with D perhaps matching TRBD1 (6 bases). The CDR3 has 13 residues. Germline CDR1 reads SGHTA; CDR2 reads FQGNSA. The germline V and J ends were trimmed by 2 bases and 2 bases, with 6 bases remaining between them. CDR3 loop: CASSLQGQETQYF. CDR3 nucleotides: TGTGCCAGCAGCTTACAGGGGCAAGAGACCCAGTACTTC.

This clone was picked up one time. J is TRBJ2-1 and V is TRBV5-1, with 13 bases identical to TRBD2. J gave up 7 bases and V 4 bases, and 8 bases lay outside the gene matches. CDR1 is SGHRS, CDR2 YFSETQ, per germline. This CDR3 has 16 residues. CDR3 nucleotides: TGCGCCAGCAGCGTGCTACTAGCGGGAGGGCCTAATGAGCAGTTCTTC. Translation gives CASSVLLAGGPNEQFF.

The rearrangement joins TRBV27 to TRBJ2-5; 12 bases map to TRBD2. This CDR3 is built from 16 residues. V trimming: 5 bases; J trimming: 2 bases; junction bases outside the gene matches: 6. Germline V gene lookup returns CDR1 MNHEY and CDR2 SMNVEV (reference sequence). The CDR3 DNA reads TGTGCCAGCAGTGCCCGGACTAGCGGGACTCAAGAGACCCAGTACTTC. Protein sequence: CASSARTSGTQETQYF.

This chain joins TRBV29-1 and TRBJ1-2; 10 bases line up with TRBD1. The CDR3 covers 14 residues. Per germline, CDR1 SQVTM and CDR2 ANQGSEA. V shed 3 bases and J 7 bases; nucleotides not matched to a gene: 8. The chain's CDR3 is CSVEGQGSMCGYTF. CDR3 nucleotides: TGCAGCGTTGAGGGACAGGGGAGCATGTGTGGCTACACCTTC.

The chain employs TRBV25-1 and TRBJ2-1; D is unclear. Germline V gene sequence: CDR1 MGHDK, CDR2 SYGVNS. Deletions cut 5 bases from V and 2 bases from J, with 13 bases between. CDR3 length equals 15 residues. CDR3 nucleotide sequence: TGTGCCAGCAGTACGGCCAGGTCCACCTACAATGAGCAGTTCTTC. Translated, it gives CASSTARSTYNEQFF.

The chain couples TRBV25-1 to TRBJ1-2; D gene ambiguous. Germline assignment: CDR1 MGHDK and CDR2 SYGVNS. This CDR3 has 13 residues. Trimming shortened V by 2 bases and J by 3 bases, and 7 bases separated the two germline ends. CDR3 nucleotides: TGTGCCAGCAGTGAAGCCCAGTACTATGGCTACACCTTC. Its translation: CASSEAQYYGYTF.

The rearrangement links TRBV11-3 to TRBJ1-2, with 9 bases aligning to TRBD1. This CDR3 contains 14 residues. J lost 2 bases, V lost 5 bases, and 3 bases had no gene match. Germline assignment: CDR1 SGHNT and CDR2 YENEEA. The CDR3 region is CASSLQGANYGYTF. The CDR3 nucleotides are TGTGCCAGCAGCCTACAGGGGGCCAACTATGGCTACACCTTC.

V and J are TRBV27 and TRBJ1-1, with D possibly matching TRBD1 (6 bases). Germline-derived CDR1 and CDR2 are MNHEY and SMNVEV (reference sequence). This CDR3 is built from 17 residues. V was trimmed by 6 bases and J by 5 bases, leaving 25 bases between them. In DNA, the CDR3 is TGTGCCAGCAGGGGGGGGCAGGGGCCAATGGACTGGACTGAAGCTTTCTTT. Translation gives CASRGGQGPMDWTEAFF.

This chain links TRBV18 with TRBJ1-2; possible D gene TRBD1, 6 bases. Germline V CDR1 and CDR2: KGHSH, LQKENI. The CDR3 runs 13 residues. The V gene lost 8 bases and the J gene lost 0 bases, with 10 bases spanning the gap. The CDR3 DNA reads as TGTGCCAGCCCCGGACAGTCTAACTATGGCTACACCTTC. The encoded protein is CASPGQSNYGYTF.

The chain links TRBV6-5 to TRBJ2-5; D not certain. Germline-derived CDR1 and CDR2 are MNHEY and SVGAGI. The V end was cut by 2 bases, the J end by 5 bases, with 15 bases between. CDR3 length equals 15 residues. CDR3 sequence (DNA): TGTGCCAGCAGTTACCAAGGAGCTTTGGATGAGACCCAGTACTTC. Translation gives CASSYQGALDETQYF.

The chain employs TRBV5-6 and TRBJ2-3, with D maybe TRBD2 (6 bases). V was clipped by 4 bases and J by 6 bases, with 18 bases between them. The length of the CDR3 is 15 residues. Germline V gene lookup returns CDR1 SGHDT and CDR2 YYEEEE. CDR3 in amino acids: CASSDSGNPHDTQYF. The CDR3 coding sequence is TGTGCCAGCAGCGATAGCGGTAATCCCCACGATACGCAGTATTTT.

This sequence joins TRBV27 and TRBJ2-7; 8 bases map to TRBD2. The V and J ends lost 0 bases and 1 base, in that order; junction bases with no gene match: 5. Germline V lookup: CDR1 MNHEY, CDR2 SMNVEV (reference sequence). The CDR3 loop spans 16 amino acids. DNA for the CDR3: TGTGCCAGCAGTTTATCCGTCGGGAGGGGGTCCTACGAGCAGTACTTC. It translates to CASSLSVGRGSYEQYF.

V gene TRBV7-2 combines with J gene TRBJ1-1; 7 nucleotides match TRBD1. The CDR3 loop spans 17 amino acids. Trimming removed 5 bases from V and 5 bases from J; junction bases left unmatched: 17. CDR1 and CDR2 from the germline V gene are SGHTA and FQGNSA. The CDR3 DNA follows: TGTGCCAGCAGCCAAACGTTGGGACAGCTGAACAGGACTGAAGCTTTCTTT. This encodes CASSQTLGQLNRTEAFF.

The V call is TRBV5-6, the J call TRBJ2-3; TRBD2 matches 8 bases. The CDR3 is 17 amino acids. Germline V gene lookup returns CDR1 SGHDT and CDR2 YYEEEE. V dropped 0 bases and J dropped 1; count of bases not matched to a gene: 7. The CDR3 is CASSLEMTSARTDTQYF. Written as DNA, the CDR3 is TGTGCCAGCAGCTTGGAAATGACTAGCGCCCGCACAGATACGCAGTATTTT.

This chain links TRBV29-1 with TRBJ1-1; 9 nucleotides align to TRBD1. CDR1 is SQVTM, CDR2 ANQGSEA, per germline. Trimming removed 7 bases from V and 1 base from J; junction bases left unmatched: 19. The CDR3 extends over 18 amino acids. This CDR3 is CSARDREREGRRNTEAFF. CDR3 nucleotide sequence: TGCAGCGCAAGGGACAGGGAAAGGGAGGGAAGGAGGAACACTGAAGCTTTCTTT.

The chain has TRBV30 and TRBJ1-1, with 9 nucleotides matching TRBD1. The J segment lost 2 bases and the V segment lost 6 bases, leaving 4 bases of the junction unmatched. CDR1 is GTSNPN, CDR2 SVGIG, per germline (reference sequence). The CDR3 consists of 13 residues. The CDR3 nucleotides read TGTGCCTGCTGGACAGGGGAAAACACTGAAGCTTTCTTT. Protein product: CACWTGENTEAFF.

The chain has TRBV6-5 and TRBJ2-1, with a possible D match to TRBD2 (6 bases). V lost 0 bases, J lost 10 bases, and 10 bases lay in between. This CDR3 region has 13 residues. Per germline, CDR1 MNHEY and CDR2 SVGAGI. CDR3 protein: CASSYSGGSEQFF. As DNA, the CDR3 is TGTGCCAGCAGTTACTCGGGGGGATCGGAGCAGTTCTTC.

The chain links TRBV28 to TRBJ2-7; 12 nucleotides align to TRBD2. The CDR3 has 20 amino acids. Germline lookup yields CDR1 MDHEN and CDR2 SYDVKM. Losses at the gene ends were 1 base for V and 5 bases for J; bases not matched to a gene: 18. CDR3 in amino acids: CASSLFSPTSGRTLGHEQYF. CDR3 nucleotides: TGTGCCAGCAGTTTATTCTCCCCAACTAGCGGGAGGACCCTCGGGCACGAGCAGTACTTC.

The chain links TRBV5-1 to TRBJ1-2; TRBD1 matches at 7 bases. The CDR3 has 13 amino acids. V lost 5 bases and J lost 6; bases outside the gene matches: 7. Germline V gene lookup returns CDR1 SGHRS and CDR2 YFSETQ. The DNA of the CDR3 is TGCGCCAGCAGTCGACAGGGATTGGATGGCTACACCTTC. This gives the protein CASSRQGLDGYTF.

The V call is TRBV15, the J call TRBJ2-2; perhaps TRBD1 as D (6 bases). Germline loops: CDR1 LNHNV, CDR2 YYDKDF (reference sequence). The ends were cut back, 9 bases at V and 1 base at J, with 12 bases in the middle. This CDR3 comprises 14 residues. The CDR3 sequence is CATGNRENTGELFF. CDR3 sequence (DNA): TGTGCCACAGGAAACAGGGAGAACACCGGGGAGCTGTTTTTT.

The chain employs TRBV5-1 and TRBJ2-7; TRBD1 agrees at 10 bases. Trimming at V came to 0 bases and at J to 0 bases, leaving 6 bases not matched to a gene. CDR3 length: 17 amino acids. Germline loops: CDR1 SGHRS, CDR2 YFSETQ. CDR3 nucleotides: TGCGCCAGCAGCTTGGAGAAGGGACAGGGGCCCTCCTACGAGCAGTACTTC. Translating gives CASSLEKGQGPSYEQYF.

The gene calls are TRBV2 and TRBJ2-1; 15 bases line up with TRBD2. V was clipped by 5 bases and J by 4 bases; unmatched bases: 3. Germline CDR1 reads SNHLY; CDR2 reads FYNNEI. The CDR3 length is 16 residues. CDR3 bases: TGTGCCAGCAGTCGGACTAGCGGGGGGGGGTACAATGAGCAGTTCTTC. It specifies CASSRTSGGGYNEQFF.

Written as DNA, the CDR3 is TGTGCTAGTGGTTTGGCTACCGGGACAGGGAACAATGAGCAGTTCTTC. Amino acids: CASGLATGTGNNEQFF. This sequence joins TRBV12-5 and TRBJ2-1, with 9 positions matching TRBD1. Germline CDR1 LGHNT, CDR2 FRNRAP. The CDR3 has 16 amino acids. V was clipped by 1 base and J by 5 bases; unmatched bases: 6. Full variable domain (rest looked up from reference TRBV12-5 and TRBJ2-1): DARVTQTPRHKVTEMGQEVTMRCQPILGHNTVFWYRQTMMQGLELLAYFRNRAPLDDSGMPKDRFSAEMPDATLATLKIQPSEPRDSAVYFCASGLATGTGNNEQFFGPGTRLTVL.

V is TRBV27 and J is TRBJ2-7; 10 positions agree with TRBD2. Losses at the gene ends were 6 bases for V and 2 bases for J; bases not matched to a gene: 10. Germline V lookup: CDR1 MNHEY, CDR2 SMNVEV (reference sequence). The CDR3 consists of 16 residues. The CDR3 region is CASRLAGGPSTYEQYF. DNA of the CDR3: TGTGCCAGCAGGTTAGCGGGAGGCCCCTCTACCTACGAGCAGTACTTC.

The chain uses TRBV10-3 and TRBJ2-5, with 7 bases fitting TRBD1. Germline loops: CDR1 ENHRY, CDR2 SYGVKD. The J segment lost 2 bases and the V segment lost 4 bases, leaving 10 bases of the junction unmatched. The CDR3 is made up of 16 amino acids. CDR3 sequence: CAISGIRGRLQETQYF. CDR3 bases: TGTGCCATCAGTGGTATTAGGGGGCGCTTACAAGAGACCCAGTACTTC.

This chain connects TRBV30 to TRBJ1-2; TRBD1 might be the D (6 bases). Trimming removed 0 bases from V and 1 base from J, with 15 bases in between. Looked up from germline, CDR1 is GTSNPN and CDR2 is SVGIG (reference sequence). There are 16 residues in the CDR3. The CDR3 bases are TGTGCCTGGAGTGTTTGGGGGCCGCGGGTTAACTATGGCTACACCTTC. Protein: CAWSVWGPRVNYGYTF.

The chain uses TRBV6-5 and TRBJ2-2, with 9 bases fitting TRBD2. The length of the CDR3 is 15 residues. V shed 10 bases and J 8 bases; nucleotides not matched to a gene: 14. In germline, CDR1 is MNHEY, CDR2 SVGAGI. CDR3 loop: CATQTSGLPEGELFF. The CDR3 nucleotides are TGTGCCACTCAGACTAGCGGACTACCTGAGGGGGAGCTGTTTTTT.